Described below is a single T cell receptor beta chain sequence and its context. Antigen unknown. This sample is part of a study of blood T cells in healthy people across ages. Then a second PCR, running about 6 to 11 cycles, was carried out with a sample-barcoded 5' primer and a J-beta primer mix. A tag from a template-switch adaptor with 12 random nucleotides marked each cDNA molecule. TCRdb re-called the 5' RACE reads through MiXCR, storing one row per CDR3 protein. Found here are 700,000 to 950,000 distinct CDR3 sequences, about 62% of them singletons; the top ten hold 20% to 25%. The CDR3 has 13 residues. V was pared by 0 bases and J by 6 bases, with 9 bases between. General study findings and limits: Samples with more naive T cells showed higher observed beta diversity. Naive and antigen-experienced cells could not be conclusively compared, given unsorted PBMCs. Per million T cells, TCR beta diversity dropped roughly linearly as age increased.

The clonotype comes from a man aged 25-45 years in good health. Sequencing was carried out using blood. J is TRBJ2-7 and V is TRBV12-3 or TRBV12-4; maybe TRBD2 (5 bases). The CDR3 DNA reads TGTGCCAGCAGTTTAGCAGAGGGATTCGAGCAGTACTTC. Amino acid sequence: CASSLAEGFEQYF.